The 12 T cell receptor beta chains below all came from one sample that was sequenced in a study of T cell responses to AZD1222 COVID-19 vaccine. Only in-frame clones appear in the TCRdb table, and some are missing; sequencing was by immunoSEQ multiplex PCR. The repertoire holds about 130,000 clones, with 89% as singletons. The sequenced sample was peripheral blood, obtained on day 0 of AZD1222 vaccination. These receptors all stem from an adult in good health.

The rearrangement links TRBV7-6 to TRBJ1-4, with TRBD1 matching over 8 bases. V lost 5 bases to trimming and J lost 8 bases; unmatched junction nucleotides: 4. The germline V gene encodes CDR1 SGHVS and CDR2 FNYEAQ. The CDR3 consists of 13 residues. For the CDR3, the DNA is TGTGCCAGCAGCCCAGGGACAGGAGAAAAACTGTTTTTT. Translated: CASSPGTGEKLFF.

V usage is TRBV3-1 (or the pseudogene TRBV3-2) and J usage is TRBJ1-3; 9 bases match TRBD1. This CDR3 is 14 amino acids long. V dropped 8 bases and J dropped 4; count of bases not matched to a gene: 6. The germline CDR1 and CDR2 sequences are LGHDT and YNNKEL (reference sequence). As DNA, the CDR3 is TGTGCCAGCGCAACAGGGGGCAAAGGAAACACCATATATTTT. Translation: CASATGGKGNTIYF.

The chain's CDR3 is CASSQRDRLTNTGELFF. In DNA, the CDR3 is TGTGCCAGCTCACAACGGGACAGACTAACGAACACCGGGGAGCTGTTTTTT. The rearrangement links TRBV18 to TRBJ2-2, with 7 bases aligning to TRBD1. J lost 0 bases, V lost 4 bases, and 8 bases had no gene match. Germline V gives CDR1 KGHSH, CDR2 LQKENI. This CDR3 has 17 amino acids.

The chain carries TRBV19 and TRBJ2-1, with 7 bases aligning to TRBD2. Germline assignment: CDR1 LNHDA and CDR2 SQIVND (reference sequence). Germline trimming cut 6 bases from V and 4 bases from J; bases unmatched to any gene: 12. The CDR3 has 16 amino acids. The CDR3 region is CASRSTSVGGYNEQFF. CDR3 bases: TGTGCCAGTAGATCAACTAGCGTTGGAGGTTACAATGAGCAGTTCTTC. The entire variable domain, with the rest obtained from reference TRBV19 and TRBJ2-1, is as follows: DGGITQSPKYLFRKEGQNVTLSCEQNLNHDAMYWYRQDPGQGLRLIYYSQIVNDFQKGDIAEGYSVSREKKESFPLTVTSAQKNPTAFYLCASRSTSVGGYNEQFFGPGTRLTVL.

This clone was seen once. The CDR3: CASSQDLTGPYGYTF. The CDR3 DNA reads TGCGCCAGCAGCCAAGATTTGACAGGGCCTTATGGCTACACCTTC. V usage is TRBV4-3 and J usage is TRBJ1-2; 7 bases are a match to TRBD1. This CDR3 has 15 residues. Germline loops: CDR1 LGHNA, CDR2 YSLEER. With 0 bases clipped from V and 5 bases from J, the junction kept 6 bases outside the gene matches.

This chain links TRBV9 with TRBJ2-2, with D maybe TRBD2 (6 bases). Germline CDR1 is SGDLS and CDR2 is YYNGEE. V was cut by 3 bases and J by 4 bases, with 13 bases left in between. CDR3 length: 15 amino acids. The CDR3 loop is CASSEGRSSTGELFF. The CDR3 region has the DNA TGTGCCAGCAGCGAGGGGAGGTCTAGCACCGGGGAGCTGTTTTTT.

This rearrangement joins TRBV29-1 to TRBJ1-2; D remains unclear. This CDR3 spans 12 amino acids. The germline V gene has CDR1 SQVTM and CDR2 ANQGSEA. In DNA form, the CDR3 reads TGCAGTGCTGTTAGAGCTAACTATGGCTACACCTTC. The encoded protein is CSAVRANYGYTF.

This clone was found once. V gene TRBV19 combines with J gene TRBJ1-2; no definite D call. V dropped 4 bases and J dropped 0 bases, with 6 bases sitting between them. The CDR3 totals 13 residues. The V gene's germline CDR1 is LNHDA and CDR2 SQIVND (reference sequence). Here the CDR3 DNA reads TGTGCCAGTAGTACCACTCCTAACTATGGCTACACCTTC. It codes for CASSTTPNYGYTF.

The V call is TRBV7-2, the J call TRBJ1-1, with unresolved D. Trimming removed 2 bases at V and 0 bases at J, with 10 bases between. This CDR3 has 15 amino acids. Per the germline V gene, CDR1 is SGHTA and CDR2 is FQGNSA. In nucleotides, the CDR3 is TGTGCCAGCAGCTTACGATCAATCATGAACACTGAAGCTTTCTTT. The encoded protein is CASSLRSIMNTEAFF.

CDR3 residues: CASSTSNQNTEAFF. Written as DNA, the CDR3 is TGTGCCAGCAGTACCTCAAACCAGAACACTGAAGCTTTCTTT. This rearrangement joins TRBV6-5 to TRBJ1-1; D is unclear. Trimming removed 5 bases at V and 1 base at J, with 11 bases between. The germline gives CDR1 MNHEY, CDR2 SVGAGI. The length of the CDR3 is 14 residues.

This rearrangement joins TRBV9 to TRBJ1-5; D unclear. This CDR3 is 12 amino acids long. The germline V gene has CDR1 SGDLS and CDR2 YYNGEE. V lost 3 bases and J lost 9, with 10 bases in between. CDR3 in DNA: TGTGCCAGCAGCGCTTTAATGGGGCCCCAGCATTTT. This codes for CASSALMGPQHF.

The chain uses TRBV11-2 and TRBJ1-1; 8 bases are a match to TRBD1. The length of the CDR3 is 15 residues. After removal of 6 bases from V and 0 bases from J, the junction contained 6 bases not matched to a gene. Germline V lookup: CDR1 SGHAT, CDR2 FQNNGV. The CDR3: CASRDREGVNTEAFF. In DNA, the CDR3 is TGTGCCAGCAGGGACAGGGAAGGGGTGAACACTGAAGCTTTCTTT.